This passage covers 7 T cell receptor beta chains from one sample sequenced in a study of cytomegalovirus exposure and HLA in healthy donors. PCR was performed using 60 Vbeta and 13 Jbeta primers. The data were produced by immunoSEQ multiplex PCR, yet TCRdb's version contains in-frame clones alone and is incomplete. There are about 150,000 clones in the sample; approximately 74% occur only once, and around 2.3% lies in the top ten. The sample was PBMCs. The receptors come from a man in his thirties or forties in good health and CMV-seronegative.

This chain joins TRBV5-1 and TRBJ1-4; unclear D gene. CDR1 is SGHRS and CDR2 is YFSETQ in the germline V gene. V lost 0 bases and J 5 bases, leaving 11 bases between the germline ends. This CDR3 region has 15 residues. In nucleotides, the CDR3 is TGCGCCAGCAGCTTGGAACGGGAAGCGAATGAAAAACTGTTTTTT. This encodes CASSLEREANEKLFF.

V usage is TRBV11-2 and J usage is TRBJ2-5, with 9 bases that match TRBD2. Per the germline V gene, CDR1 is SGHAT and CDR2 is FQNNGV. This CDR3 comprises 14 residues. The J segment lost 2 bases and the V segment lost 4 bases, leaving 2 bases of the junction unmatched. This CDR3 is CASSSSGVQETQYF. The DNA for the CDR3 is TGTGCCAGCAGCTCTAGCGGGGTGCAAGAGACCCAGTACTTC.

The V and J genes are TRBV27 and TRBJ2-1; TRBD2 agrees at 9 bases. The J segment lost 2 bases and the V segment lost 3 bases, leaving 8 bases of the junction unmatched. The germline gives CDR1 MNHEY, CDR2 SMNVEV (reference sequence). This CDR3 is 17 amino acids long. CDR3 residues: CASSFLGGGVPYNEQFF. The CDR3 DNA is TGTGCCAGCAGTTTTCTTGGCGGGGGGGTCCCCTACAATGAGCAGTTCTTC.

The chain couples TRBV11-2 to TRBJ2-7; D ambiguous. CDR3 size: 14 residues. Germline CDR1 reads SGHAT; CDR2 reads FQNNGV. V was pared by 3 bases and J by 2 bases, with 11 bases between. CDR3: CASSFSPTAYEQYF. The DNA for the CDR3 is TGTGCCAGCAGCTTTAGTCCTACCGCCTACGAGCAGTACTTC.

Here the CDR3 reads CASRPLREESYNEQFF. CDR3 bases: TGTGCCAGCAGACCACTCAGGGAGGAATCCTACAATGAGCAGTTCTTC. The chain uses TRBV27 and TRBJ2-1; tentative D call: TRBD2 (6 bases). V was cut by 6 bases and J by 1 base, with 16 bases left in between. The CDR3 spans 16 residues. Germline V gives CDR1 MNHEY, CDR2 SMNVEV (reference sequence).

The chain links TRBV9 to TRBJ2-5, with TRBD1 matching 9 bases. The germline V gene encodes CDR1 SGDLS and CDR2 YYNGEE. The CDR3 has 14 amino acids. Trimming at V came to 3 bases and at J to 5 bases, leaving 5 bases not matched to a gene. In DNA, the CDR3 is TGTGCCAGCAGCGGGGGACAGGGATGGGAGACCCAGTACTTC. Its protein product is CASSGGQGWETQYF.

V gene TRBV18 combines with J gene TRBJ1-1, with D unresolved. Trimming pared 0 bases from V and 0 bases from J, leaving 5 bases between. This CDR3 region has 14 residues. Germline V gene lookup returns CDR1 KGHSH and CDR2 LQKENI. CDR3 in DNA: TGTGCCAGCTCACCACCGAGTTTGAACACTGAAGCTTTCTTT. Translated, it gives CASSPPSLNTEAFF.